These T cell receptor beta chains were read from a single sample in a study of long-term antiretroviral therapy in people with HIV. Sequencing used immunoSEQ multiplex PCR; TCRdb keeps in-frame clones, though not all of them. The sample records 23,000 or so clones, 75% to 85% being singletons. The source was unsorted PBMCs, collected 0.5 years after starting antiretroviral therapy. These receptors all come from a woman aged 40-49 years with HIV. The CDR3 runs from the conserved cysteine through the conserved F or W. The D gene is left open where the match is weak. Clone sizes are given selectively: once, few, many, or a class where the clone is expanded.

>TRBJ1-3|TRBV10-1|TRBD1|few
TGCGCCAGCACTTTGACAGGGGGAAACACCATATATTTT
CASTLTGGNTIYF
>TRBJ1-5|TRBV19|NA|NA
TGTGCCAGTAGTAGGGGGGGACTCAGCAATCAGCCCCAGCATTTT
CASSRGGLSNQPQHF
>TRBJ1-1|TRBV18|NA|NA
TGTGCCAGCTCACGCCGACAGGACCTTACGGTGAACACTGAAGCTTTCTTT
CASSRRQDLTVNTEAFF
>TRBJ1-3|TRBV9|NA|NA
TGTGCCAGCAGCGTAGTAGGGGAGGGAAACACCATATATTTT
CASSVVGEGNTIYF
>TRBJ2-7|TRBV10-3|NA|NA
TGTGCCATCAGCGGACAGGAGGGACTAGCCTACGAGCAGTACTTC
CAISGQEGLAYEQYF
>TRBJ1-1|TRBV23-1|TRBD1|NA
TGCGCCAGCAGTGCTTTCGGACAGGGATCAAGCATGAACACTGAAGCTTTCTTT
CASSAFGQGSSMNTEAFF
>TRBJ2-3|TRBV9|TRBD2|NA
TGTGCCAGCAGCCCCAGACTAGCGGGGGCCGCAGATACGCAGTATTTT
CASSPRLAGAADTQYF
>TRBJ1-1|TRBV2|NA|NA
TGTGCCACGGGAAGGGGGACGAGAACTGAAGCTTTCTTT
CATGRGTRTEAFF
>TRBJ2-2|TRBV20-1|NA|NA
TGCAGTGCTAGAGGCACCGGGGAGCTGTTTTTT
CSARGTGELFF
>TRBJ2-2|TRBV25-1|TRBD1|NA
TGTGCCAGCAGTGAGGGACAGTCAGACACCGGGGAGCTGTTTTTT
CASSEGQSDTGELFF
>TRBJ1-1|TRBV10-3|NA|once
TGTGCCATCCAGAGGGGGATGAACACTGAAGCTTTCTTT
CAIQRGMNTEAFF
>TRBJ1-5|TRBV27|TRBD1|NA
TGTGCCAGCAGTTTAAGTTTGACAGGGTTGCAGCCCCAGCATTTT
CASSLSLTGLQPQHF
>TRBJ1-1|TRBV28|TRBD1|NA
TGTGCCAGCATCCTTACAGGGGAAAGGCGAGCTTTCTTT
CASILTGERRAFF
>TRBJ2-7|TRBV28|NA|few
TGTGCCAGCAGTCTCCTACAGGCCTCCTACGAGCAGTACTTC
CASSLLQASYEQYF
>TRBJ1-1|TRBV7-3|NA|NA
TGTGCCAGCAGCTTAAGGGGGGGGGCAACGACTGAAGCTTTCTTT
CASSLRGGATTEAFF
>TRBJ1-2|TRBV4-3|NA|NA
TGCGCCAGCAGCCAAGATCCCTCCGGACCATGGCCGCGCACCTTC
CASSQDPSGPWPRTF
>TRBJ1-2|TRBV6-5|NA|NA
TGTGCCAGCAGTTACTCGATGTCAGTCGAGATTGGCTACACCTTC
CASSYSMSVEIGYTF
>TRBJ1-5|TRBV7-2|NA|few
TGTGCCAGCAGCTTAGGGGGACACTCATGGGGTCAGCCCCAGCATTTT
CASSLGGHSWGQPQHF
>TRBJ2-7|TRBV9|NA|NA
TGTGCCAGCAGCGCCCATATCGAGGGAGACGAGCAGTACTTC
CASSAHIEGDEQYF
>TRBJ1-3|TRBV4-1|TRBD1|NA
TGCGCCAGCAGCCAAGATGGGGGGACAGGACGGGGCACCATATATTTT
CASSQDGGTGRGTIYF
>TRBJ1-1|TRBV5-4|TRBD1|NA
TGTGCCAGCAGCCTGGCAGGGGGAGCTGAAGCTTTCTTT
CASSLAGGAEAFF
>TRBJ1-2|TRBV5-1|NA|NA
TGCGCCAGCAGCTTGGGGACGGATTACAACTATGGCTACACCTTC
CASSLGTDYNYGYTF
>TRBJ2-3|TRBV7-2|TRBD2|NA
TGTGCCAGCAGCGAGGCGGGGGGGCGAAATACGCAGTATTTT
CASSEAGGRNTQYF
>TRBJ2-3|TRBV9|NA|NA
TGTGCCAGCAGCGTATCCCGCGGAGATACGCAGTATTTT
CASSVSRGDTQYF
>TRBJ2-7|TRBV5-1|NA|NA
TGCGCCAGAGTTTCGAAGTACGAGCAGTACTTC
CARVSKYEQYF
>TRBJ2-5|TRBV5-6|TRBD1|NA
TGTGCCAGCAGCTTTGGGACAGAGCAAGAGACCCAGTACTTC
CASSFGTEQETQYF
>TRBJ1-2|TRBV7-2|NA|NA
TGTGCCAGCAGCTTATCAGGTGGCCAGGGGTTTAATGGCTACACCTTC
CASSLSGGQGFNGYTF
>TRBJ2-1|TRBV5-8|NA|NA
TGTGCCAGCAGGAATAAAGACTCCTACAATGAGCAGTTCTTC
CASRNKDSYNEQFF
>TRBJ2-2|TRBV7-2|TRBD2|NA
TGTGCCAGCAGCTTATTACTAGCGGGCATCGGGGAGCTGTTTTTT
CASSLLLAGIGELFF
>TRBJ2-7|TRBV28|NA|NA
TGTGCCAGTCAAGGGAGCAGGGGAGTTGGCGAGCAGTACTTC
CASQGSRGVGEQYF
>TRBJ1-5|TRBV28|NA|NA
TGTGCCAGCAGCCTTCGGGGGGCCTGGCAGCCCCAGCATTTT
CASSLRGAWQPQHF
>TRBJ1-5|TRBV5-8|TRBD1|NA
TGTGCCAGCAGCTTTGGGGGAATAGGACAGGGAAGCAATCAGCCCCAGCATTTT
CASSFGGIGQGSNQPQHF
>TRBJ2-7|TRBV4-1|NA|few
TGCGCCAGCAGCCCGACCGGGACACAAGGATACGAGCAGTACTTC
CASSPTGTQGYEQYF
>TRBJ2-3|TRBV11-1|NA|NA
TGTGCCAGCAGCTTAGTGGGGGGAACAGATACGCAGTATTTT
CASSLVGGTDTQYF
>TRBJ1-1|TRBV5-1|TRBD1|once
TGCGCCAGCAGCCAAGGGACAGGCATGAACACTGAAGCTTTCTTT
CASSQGTGMNTEAFF
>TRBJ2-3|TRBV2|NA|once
TGTGCCAGCGCGGGGATTCATAGCACAGATACGCAGTATTTT
CASAGIHSTDTQYF
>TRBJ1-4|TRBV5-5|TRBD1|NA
TGTGCCAGCAGCTTAGACAGGGTAACTAATGAAAAACTGTTTTTT
CASSLDRVTNEKLFF
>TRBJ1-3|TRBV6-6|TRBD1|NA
TGTGCCAGCAGTTACGGGCTACGGGACAGTGGAAACACCATATATTTT
CASSYGLRDSGNTIYF
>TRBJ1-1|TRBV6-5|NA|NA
TGTGCCAGCAGTTATAGCCGTGGACAGAGCAACACTGAAGCTTTCTTT
CASSYSRGQSNTEAFF
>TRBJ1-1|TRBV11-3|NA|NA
TGTGCCAGCAGCCCCGACCCGAACCCGAACACTGAAGCTTTCTTT
CASSPDPNPNTEAFF
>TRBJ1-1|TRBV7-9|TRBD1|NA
TGTGCCAGCAGCCTGGGTTCGACAGGGGAAGCTTTCTTT
CASSLGSTGEAFF
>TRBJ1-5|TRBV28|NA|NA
TGTGCCAGCAGTTTAGGAGTAGGGCCTATCCGGACTCAGCCCCAGCATTTT
CASSLGVGPIRTQPQHF
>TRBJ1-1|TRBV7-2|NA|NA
TGTGCCAGCAGCCAGGCCCCTACAGGGACTGAAGCTTTCTTT
CASSQAPTGTEAFF
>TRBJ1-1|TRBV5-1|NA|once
TGCGCCAGCAGCTTATTGGCAGGGAGGGCGACCACTGAAGCTTTCTTT
CASSLLAGRATTEAFF
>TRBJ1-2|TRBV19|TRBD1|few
TGTGCCAGTAGTTCAAACAGGGGGCGCGGCTATGGCTACACCTTC
CASSSNRGRGYGYTF
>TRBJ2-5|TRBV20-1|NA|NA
TGCAGTGCTGGCCGCCAAGAGACCCAGTACTTC
CSAGRQETQYF
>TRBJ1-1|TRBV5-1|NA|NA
TGCGCCAGCAGCTTGAACTCATTAAACACTGAAGCTTTCTTT
CASSLNSLNTEAFF
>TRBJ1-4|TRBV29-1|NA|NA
TGCAGCGTTGATCCCGGGGGGGGCGAAAAACTGTTTTTT
CSVDPGGGEKLFF
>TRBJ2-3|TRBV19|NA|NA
TGTGCCAGTAGTGGCCGGGGTCCCATAGATACGCAGTATTTT
CASSGRGPIDTQYF
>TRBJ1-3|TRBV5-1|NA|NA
TGCGCCAGCAGCTTACCTGGAAACACCATATATTTT
CASSLPGNTIYF
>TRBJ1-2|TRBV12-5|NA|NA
TGTGCTAGTGGTTTGGTACCGGGGGCGGGGAACTATGGCTACACCTTC
CASGLVPGAGNYGYTF
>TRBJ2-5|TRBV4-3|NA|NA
TGCGCCAGCAGCCAAGATATCGCGGGGACCCAAGAGACCCAGTACTTC
CASSQDIAGTQETQYF
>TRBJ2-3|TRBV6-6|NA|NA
TGTGCCAGCAGACGCGTCGCGGGGAGCACAGATACGCAGTATTTT
CASRRVAGSTDTQYF
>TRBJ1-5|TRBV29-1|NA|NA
TGCAGCGTCTCACAGGGTGGAAGCAATCAGCCCCAGCATTTT
CSVSQGGSNQPQHF
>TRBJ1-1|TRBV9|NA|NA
TGTGCCAGCAGCGTAGGGGGAGGGATGAACACTGAAGCTTTCTTT
CASSVGGGMNTEAFF
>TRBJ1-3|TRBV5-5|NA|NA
TGTGCCAGCAGCTTCCGAACGCGGGCAAACGGAAACACCATATATTTT
CASSFRTRANGNTIYF